The rows below give T cell receptor beta chains drawn from one sample of a study of T cells in Graves' hyperthyroidism and ophthalmopathy. TCRdb processed the multiplex PCR reads anew with MiXCR; each CDR3 protein has one entry. The profile covers roughly 740,000 distinct CDR3 sequences, with about a sixth appearing a single time and approximately 8.4% taken by the ten largest. Sequenced sample: blood. Receptors were obtained from a man aged 18 to 29 with Graves' hyperthyroidism. CDR3s include the opening cysteine and the closing phenylalanine or tryptophan. D genes are given only for firm matches. Where a row states a size, it is once, few, many or the class of an expanded clone; other rows omit it.

17 | TRBD1 | . | TRBJ1-1 | TRBV4-3 | CASSQDRRQGVGTEAFF | TGCGCCAGCAGCCAAGATAGGCGACAGGGGGTTGGAACTGAAGCTTTCTTT
13 | . | many | TRBJ2-5 | TRBV6-2/TRBV6-3 | CASTDRGLETQYF | TGTGCCAGCACCGACCGGGGGCTTGAGACCCAGTACTTC
17 | . | few | TRBJ1-2 | TRBV11-3 | CASSLAPLAGGGDGYTF | TGTGCCAGCAGCTTAGCCCCTCTTGCCGGAGGGGGAGATGGCTACACCTTC
10 | TRBD1 | . | TRBJ2-7 | TRBV29-1 | CSVGQGQEYF | TGCAGCGTTGGTCAGGGACAGGAGTACTTC
16 | TRBD2 | few | TRBJ2-5 | TRBV20-1 | CSAYGLAGGGGETQYF | TGCAGTGCTTACGGACTAGCGGGAGGGGGGGGAGAGACCCAGTACTTC
15 | TRBD1 | . | TRBJ1-1 | TRBV19 | CASSIGGQGASEAFF | TGTGCCAGTAGTATAGGGGGACAGGGGGCCTCTGAAGCTTTCTTT
15 | TRBD2 | . | TRBJ2-1 | TRBV20-1 | CSAGELAGGYNEQFF | TGCAGTGCTGGAGAATTAGCGGGAGGGTATAATGAGCAGTTCTTC
12 | . | . | TRBJ1-1 | TRBV29-1 | CSVGQGRTEAFF | TGCAGCGTTGGCCAGGGGAGGACTGAAGCTTTCTTT
16 | TRBD1 | many | TRBJ2-7 | TRBV29-1 | CSVEGDRGKGVYEQYF | TGCAGCGTTGAGGGGGACAGGGGAAAGGGGGTATACGAGCAGTACTTC
16 | TRBD1 | . | TRBJ2-7 | TRBV4-1 | CASSRPGQASSNEQYF | TGCGCCAGCAGCCGCCCCGGACAGGCCTCCTCCAACGAGCAGTACTTC
14 | TRBD2 | few | TRBJ2-5 | TRBV9 | CASSPRPGGETQYF | TGTGCCAGCAGCCCCCGACCGGGAGGGGAGACCCAGTACTTC
14 | TRBD2 | many | TRBJ2-2 | TRBV12-3/TRBV12-4 | CAIGTSGSSGELFF | TGTGCCATCGGCACTAGCGGGAGTTCCGGGGAGCTGTTTTTT
14 | TRBD1 | . | TRBJ2-7 | TRBV27 | CASSLGQGGYEQCF | TGTGCCAGCAGTTTGGGACAGGGCGGCTACGAGCAGTGCTTC
14 | TRBD2 | few | TRBJ2-3 | TRBV20-1 | CSARKSGATDTQYF | TGCAGTGCTAGAAAGAGCGGGGCCACAGATACGCAGTATTTT
15 | . | many | TRBJ2-7 | TRBV29-1 | CSVETTGLFSYEQYF | TGCAGCGTCGAAACAACAGGTTTGTTCTCCTACGAGCAGTACTTC
13 | . | many | TRBJ2-1 | TRBV20-1 | CSAYEGAKNEQFF | TGCAGTGCCTATGAGGGAGCAAAGAATGAGCAGTTCTTC
13 | . | few | TRBJ2-2 | TRBV20-1 | CSASRTDTGELFF | TGCAGTGCTAGCCGGACGGACACCGGGGAGCTGTTTTTT
15 | . | few | TRBJ2-2 | TRBV4-2 | CASSQDGPGTGELFF | TGTGCCAGCAGCCAAGATGGCCCGGGCACCGGGGAGCTGTTTTTT
13 | . | many | TRBJ2-7 | TRBV28 | CASSFPPGYEQYF | TGTGCCAGCAGTTTCCCTCCCGGTTACGAGCAGTACTTC
14 | TRBD1 | few | TRBJ2-7 | TRBV4-1 | CASSQAPGGYEQYF | TGCGCCAGCAGCCAAGCCCCAGGGGGCTACGAGCAGTACTTC
13 | . | . | TRBJ2-7 | TRBV3-1 | CASQPQSSYEQYF | TGTGCCAGCCAACCCCAGAGCTCCTACGAGCAGTACTTC
14 | . | . | TRBJ1-4 | TRBV7-9 | CASSSRGGGEKLFF | TGTGCCAGCAGCTCCAGGGGTGGTGGTGAAAAACTGTTTTTT
15 | TRBD2 | many | TRBJ2-1 | TRBV7-8 | CASSSGLAGGTEQFF | TGTGCCAGCAGCTCAGGACTAGCGGGAGGTACTGAGCAGTTCTTC
13 | . | many | TRBJ1-1 | TRBV30 | CASSGISGTEAFF | TGTGCCAGTTCAGGGATTTCAGGAACTGAAGCTTTCTTT
16 | . | few | TRBJ2-1 | TRBV20-1 | CSARDPTGSRYNEQFF | TGCAGTGCTAGAGATCCCACGGGGTCTCGTTACAATGAGCAGTTCTTC
17 | . | few | TRBJ2-2 | TRBV5-5 | CASSPGLPSANTGELFF | TGTGCCAGCAGCCCGGGACTGCCCTCCGCGAACACCGGGGAGCTGTTTTTT
14 | TRBD1 | few | TRBJ2-3 | TRBV2 | CASSEQGAGDTQYF | TGTGCCAGCAGTGAACAGGGGGCGGGTGATACGCAGTATTTT
14 | . | many | TRBJ1-5 | TRBV24-1 | CATSEGRNNQPQHF | TGTGCCACCAGTGAAGGGAGGAACAATCAGCCCCAGCATTTT
12 | . | . | TRBJ1-4 | TRBV9 | CASSVEWGKLFF | TGTGCCAGCAGCGTAGAGTGGGGAAAACTGTTTTTT
13 | . | . | TRBJ2-7 | TRBV19 | CSSAETTSYEQYF | TGTTCTTCTGCGGAAACCACCTCCTACGAGCAGTACTTC
14 | . | . | TRBJ2-5 | TRBV19 | CASSFTGLVETQYF | TGTGCCAGTAGTTTTACGGGACTTGTAGAGACCCAGTACTTC
14 | . | . | TRBJ2-1 | TRBV19 | CASTPFGAKDEQFF | TGTGCCAGTACTCCTTTTGGCGCCAAGGATGAGCAGTTCTTC
13 | . | . | TRBJ2-7 | TRBV5-8 | CASSLGTTDEQYF | TGTGCCAGCAGCCTGGGAACGACGGACGAGCAGTACTTC
16 | . | few | TRBJ2-7 | TRBV9 | CASSPSPTARAGEQYF | TGTGCCAGCAGCCCTAGCCCCACGGCCAGGGCGGGCGAGCAGTACTTC
15 | . | . | TRBJ1-2 | TRBV13 | CASSRPGRKTYGYTF | TGTGCCAGCAGCCGCCCGGGACGGAAGACCTATGGCTACACCTTC
15 | TRBD1 | . | TRBJ1-2 | TRBV20-1 | CSARDGDRGEYGYTF | TGCAGTGCTAGAGACGGGGACAGGGGGGAATATGGCTACACCTTC
16 | . | . | TRBJ2-1 | TRBV12-3/TRBV12-4 | CASSFGKRVSYNEQFF | TGTGCCAGCAGTTTCGGGAAGCGGGTCTCCTACAATGAGCAGTTCTTC
14 | TRBD2 | many | TRBJ2-1 | TRBV2 | CASSSQAGEDEQFF | TGTGCCAGCAGTTCCCAAGCGGGAGAGGATGAGCAGTTCTTC
14 | . | many | TRBJ2-3 | TRBV27 | CASSLTGGGGTQYF | TGTGCCAGCAGTTTAACAGGGGGGGGTGGTACGCAGTATTTT
12 | . | few | TRBJ1-5 | TRBV6-2/TRBV6-3 | CASGGTYQPQHF | TGTGCCAGCGGAGGGACTTATCAGCCCCAGCATTTT
17 | . | many | TRBJ2-2 | TRBV7-9 | CASSLPSLAANTGELFF | TGTGCCAGCAGCTTACCTTCCCTAGCAGCGAACACCGGGGAGCTGTTTTTT
14 | TRBD1 | many | TRBJ2-5 | TRBV7-2 | CASSLGTGRKTQYF | TGTGCCAGCAGCTTAGGGACAGGGCGAAAGACCCAGTACTTC
11 | . | many | TRBJ2-4 | TRBV20-1 | CSARPGNIQYF | TGCAGTGCGCGACCTGGAAACATTCAGTACTTC
13 | . | many | TRBJ1-5 | TRBV2 | CASGRGLNQPQHF | TGTGCCAGCGGGCGGGGGCTCAATCAGCCCCAGCATTTT
14 | . | few | TRBJ2-1 | TRBV24-1 | CASRVRVDYNEQFF | TGTGCCAGCAGGGTCAGGGTGGACTACAATGAGCAGTTCTTC